This paragraph reports one TCR beta chain. Germline V gene lookup returns CDR1 LNHDA and CDR2 SQIVND (reference sequence). Unmatched junction bases numbered 9, after V lost 6 bases and J lost 6 bases. This CDR3 comprises 15 residues. The sample belongs to a study of cytomegalovirus exposure and HLA in healthy donors. 60 Vbeta and 13 Jbeta primers were used in PCR. Sequencing was performed with immunoSEQ multiplex PCR; in TCRdb, only in-frame clones are kept and a portion is missing. In the table there are about 140,000 clones, roughly 9.8% of which are singletons. This TCR came from a man aged 45 to 65 in good health and CMV-seronegative. This sequence joins TRBV19 and TRBJ2-2; 8 bases align to TRBD1. The specimen sequenced was PBMCs. CDR3 sequence (DNA): TGTGCCAGTAGGCCCGGACAGGGTTTCGCCGGGGAGCTGTTTTTT. Amino acids: CASRPGQGFAGELFF.